This T cell receptor (beta chain) is from a study of OX40 agonist ivuxolimab in advanced cancers. Turning to the study itself: While on treatment, patients had intravenous ivuxolimab at 0.01 to 10 mg/kg every 2 weeks. Patients achieving partial responses numbered three: one hepatocellular carcinoma case and two cutaneous melanoma cases.

The V end lost 5 bases, the J end lost 10 bases, and 12 bases lay between the germline ends. CDR1 and CDR2 (germline): SGHTA, FQGNSA. The CDR3 covers 12 residues. A note on this clone: Its specificity is not known.

Only in-frame clones appear in the TCRdb table, and some are missing; sequencing was by immunoSEQ multiplex PCR. Counted here are some 100,000 clones, 90% to 95% occurring once; the ten biggest clones make up around 3%. Findings and limits, study-wide: Also present in some nonresponders was a low level of normalized T-cell clonal expansion. At 0.1 to 3.0 mg/kg, clonal expansion of CD4+ and CD8+ blood T cells had occurred by week 6.

This sequence originates from an adult with an advanced solid tumor such as melanoma, head and neck, liver or kidney cancer. The J gene is TRBJ2-1, the V gene TRBV7-2; D might be TRBD2 (6 bases). The specimen comprised CD4+ or CD8+ T cells sorted from blood, sampled in a trial of the OX40 agonist ivuxolimab. Here the CDR3 reads CASSISGGEQFF. CDR3 coding DNA: TGTGCCAGCAGCATTAGCGGAGGGGAGCAGTTCTTC.